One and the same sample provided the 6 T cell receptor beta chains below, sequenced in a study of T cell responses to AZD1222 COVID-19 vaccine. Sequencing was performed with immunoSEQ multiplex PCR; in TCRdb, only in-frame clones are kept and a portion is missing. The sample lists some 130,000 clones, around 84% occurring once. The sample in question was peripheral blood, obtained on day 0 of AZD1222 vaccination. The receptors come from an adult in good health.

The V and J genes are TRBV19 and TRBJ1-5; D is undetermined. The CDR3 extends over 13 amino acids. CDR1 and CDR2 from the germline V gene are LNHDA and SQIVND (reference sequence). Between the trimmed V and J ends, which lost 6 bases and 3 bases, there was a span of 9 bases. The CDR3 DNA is TGTGCCAGTAGCCTGCGTCTCAATCAGCCCCAGCATTTT. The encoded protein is CASSLRLNQPQHF.

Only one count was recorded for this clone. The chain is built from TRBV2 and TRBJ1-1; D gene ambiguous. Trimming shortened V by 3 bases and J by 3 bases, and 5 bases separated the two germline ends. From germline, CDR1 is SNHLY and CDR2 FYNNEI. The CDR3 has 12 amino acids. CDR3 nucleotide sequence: TGTGCCAGCAGTGAGACGGACACTGAAGCTTTCTTT. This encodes CASSETDTEAFF.

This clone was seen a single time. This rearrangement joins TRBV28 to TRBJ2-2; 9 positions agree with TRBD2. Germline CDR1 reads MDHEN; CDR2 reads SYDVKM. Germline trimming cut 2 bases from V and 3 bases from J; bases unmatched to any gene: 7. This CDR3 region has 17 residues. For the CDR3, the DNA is TGTGCCAGCAGTTTAATCGCGGGGGGGCCGTACACCGGGGAGCTGTTTTTT. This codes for CASSLIAGGPYTGELFF.

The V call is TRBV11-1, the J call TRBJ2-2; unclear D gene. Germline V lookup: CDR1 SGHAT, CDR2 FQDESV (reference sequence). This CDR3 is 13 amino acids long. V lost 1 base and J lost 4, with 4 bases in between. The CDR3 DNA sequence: TGTGCCAGCAGCTTAGTTCGCACCGGGGAGCTGTTTTTT. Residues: CASSLVRTGELFF. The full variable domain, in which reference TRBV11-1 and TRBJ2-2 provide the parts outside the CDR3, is EAEVAQSPRYKITEKSQAVAFWCDPISGHATLYWYRQILGQGPELLVQFQDESVVDDSQLPKDRFSAERLKGVDSTLKIQPAELGDSAMYLCASSLVRTGELFFGEGSRLTVL.

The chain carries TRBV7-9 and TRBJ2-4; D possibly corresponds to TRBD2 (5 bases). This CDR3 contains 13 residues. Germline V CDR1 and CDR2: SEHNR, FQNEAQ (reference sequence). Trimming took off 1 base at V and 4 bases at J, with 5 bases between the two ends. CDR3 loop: CASSLGGKNIQYF. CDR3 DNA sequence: TGTGCCAGCAGCTTAGGAGGGAAAAACATTCAGTACTTC.

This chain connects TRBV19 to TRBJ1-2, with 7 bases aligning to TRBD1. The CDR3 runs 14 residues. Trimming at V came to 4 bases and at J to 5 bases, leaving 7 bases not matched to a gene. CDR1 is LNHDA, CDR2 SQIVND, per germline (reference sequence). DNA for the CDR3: TGTGCCAGTAGTACGTCGACAGGGAGTTATGGCTACACCTTC. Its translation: CASSTSTGSYGYTF. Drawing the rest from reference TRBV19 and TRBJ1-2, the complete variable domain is DGGITQSPKYLFRKEGQNVTLSCEQNLNHDAMYWYRQDPGQGLRLIYYSQIVNDFQKGDIAEGYSVSREKKESFPLTVTSAQKNPTAFYLCASSTSTGSYGYTFGSGTRLTVV.